A selection of T cell receptor beta chains follows, all from one sample in a study of T cells in Graves' hyperthyroidism and ophthalmopathy. TCRdb itself ran the multiplex PCR reads through MiXCR, one entry per CDR3 protein. This table holds about 350,000 distinct CDR3 sequences, 11% to 15% found once. Sequenced input: blood. These receptors were taken from a woman in her twenties or thirties with Graves' hyperthyroidism. Each CDR3 is given with its conserved first and last residue. The D gene is left open where the match is weak. Not every row has a clone size; where given, it reads once, few, many or a size class.

V gene	clone size	CDR3 length	D gene	J gene	CDR3 DNA	CDR3 protein
TRBV28	many	12	NA	TRBJ1-5	TGTGCCACCCGACAGTTCAATCAGCCCCAGCATTTT	CATRQFNQPQHF
TRBV12-5	many	15	NA	TRBJ2-3	TGTGCTAGTGGTTTGGCTCCCCCGTTGGAAGGGTTGCAGTATTTT	CASGLAPPLEGLQYF
TRBV29-1	few	13	TRBD1	TRBJ2-5	TGCAGCGTTTCCGGACAGGGTGGTGAGACCCAGTACTTC	CSVSGQGGETQYF
TRBV6-2/TRBV6-3	NA	14	NA	TRBJ2-3	TGTGCCAGCGGTATAGGGATTCGCACAGATACGCAGTATTTT	CASGIGIRTDTQYF
TRBV5-1	many	15	TRBD1	TRBJ1-1	TGCGCCAGCGCGATAACAGGGGAGCAGAACACTGAAGCTTTCTTT	CASAITGEQNTEAFF
TRBV29-1	few	13	NA	TRBJ2-7	TGCAGCGCCTGTCTGACTAGTGTTTGCGAGCAGTACTTC	CSACLTSVCEQYF
TRBV30	few	12	NA	TRBJ2-3	TGTGCCTGGAACCCCGGCACAGATACGCAGTATTTT	CAWNPGTDTQYF
TRBV6-6	NA	14	NA	TRBJ2-2	TGTGCCAGCAAAGGGACTTGGAACACCGGGGAGCTGTTTTTT	CASKGTWNTGELFF
TRBV6-1	few	15	NA	TRBJ2-5	TGTGCCAGCAGTTATGGGATGCTATCGAGGGAGACCCAGTACTTC	CASSYGMLSRETQYF
TRBV7-9	many	14	NA	TRBJ2-7	TGTGCCAGCAGCTTAGATCGGCAGACCTACGAGCAGTACTTC	CASSLDRQTYEQYF
TRBV12-3/TRBV12-4	many	18	NA	TRBJ2-4	TGTGCCAGCAGGCCCAGTGCCAGCGGTTTACTAGCCAAAAACATTCAGTACTTC	CASRPSASGLLAKNIQYF
TRBV20-1	many	14	TRBD2	TRBJ2-7	TGCAGTGCTACACCTAGCGGGCCTTCCTACGAGCAGTACTTC	CSATPSGPSYEQYF
TRBV6-1	many	12	NA	TRBJ1-5	TGTGCCAGCTGGACGTCGAATCAGCCCCAGCATTTT	CASWTSNQPQHF
TRBV20-1	many	14	TRBD1	TRBJ1-5	TGCAGTGCCCGGGTTGGACAGGGCCAACAGCCCCAGCATTTT	CSARVGQGQQPQHF
TRBV27	NA	14	NA	TRBJ2-3	TGTGCCGGCAGTTTGTTGTCGTCTGTTGATACGCAGTATTTT	CAGSLLSSVDTQYF
TRBV3-1	many	13	NA	TRBJ2-4	TGTGCCAGCAGCCCGCTGACCGAAAACATTCAGTACTTC	CASSPLTENIQYF
TRBV7-9	once	13	NA	TRBJ2-3	TGTGCCAGTAGGGGAGTGGGGGGAGATACGCAGTATTTT	CASRGVGGDTQYF
TRBV28	many	14	TRBD1	TRBJ1-4	TGTGCCAGCGTCCCCGGGACAGGGTATGAAAAACTGTTTTTT	CASVPGTGYEKLFF
TRBV29-1	many	14	TRBD2	TRBJ2-3	TGCAGCGTGGATAGCGGGAGTGGAACAGATACGCAGTATTTT	CSVDSGSGTDTQYF
TRBV6-1	many	11	TRBD1	TRBJ1-1	TGTGCCAGCAGGGCAGGACAGGGGACTTTCTTT	CASRAGQGTFF
TRBV29-1	NA	11	NA	TRBJ2-5	TGCAGCTCCCGAGAGGGGGAGACCCAGTACTTC	CSSREGETQYF
TRBV24-1	many	15	TRBD1	TRBJ2-1	TGTGCCACCAGTGACCGGGACAGCCCGTGGAATGAGCAGTTCTTC	CATSDRDSPWNEQFF
TRBV20-1	few	15	TRBD2	TRBJ2-3	TGCAGTGCTCGGGGGGGCGGGATGGGCGCAGATACGCAGTATTTT	CSARGGGMGADTQYF
TRBV6-2/TRBV6-3	NA	15	TRBD2	TRBJ2-1	TGTGCCAGCGGATTACGCGGGGGCTCCTACAATGAGCAGTTCTTC	CASGLRGGSYNEQFF
TRBV20-1	many	12	NA	TRBJ2-4	TGCAGTGCCTCCGGCTACGGCGACATTCAGTACTTC	CSASGYGDIQYF
TRBV7-9	many	14	NA	TRBJ1-2	TGTGCCAGCAGCTTTGAATCACCTAACTATGGCTACACCTTC	CASSFESPNYGYTF
TRBV2	many	17	NA	TRBJ1-5	TGTGCCAGCAGTGAAGGGGCGGTGGGCAGGTTCAATCAGCCCCAGCATTTT	CASSEGAVGRFNQPQHF
TRBV7-2	few	14	TRBD1	TRBJ2-3	TGTGCCAGCAGCTTATCGACAGGGATCGATACGCAGTATTTT	CASSLSTGIDTQYF
TRBV15	many	14	NA	TRBJ2-3	TGTGCCACCAGCTTCGGGAGAACCTGGGATACGCAGTATTTT	CATSFGRTWDTQYF
TRBV10-3	many	16	TRBD1	TRBJ2-5	TGTGCCATCAGTGACCCCGCCCGGCAGGGGGACGAGACCCAGTACTTC	CAISDPARQGDETQYF
TRBV28	many	13	NA	TRBJ1-5	TGTGCCAGCAGGCCGCCAGGGGTACAGCCCCAGCATTTT	CASRPPGVQPQHF
TRBV28	NA	15	TRBD2	TRBJ2-7	TGTGCCAGCAGTGCCGGGACTAGCGGGAGTCTCGAGCAGTACTTC	CASSAGTSGSLEQYF
TRBV7-9	few	13	NA	TRBJ2-7	TGTGCCAGCAGCCCCGAGGCCTCCTACGAGCAGTACTTC	CASSPEASYEQYF
TRBV6-1	many	15	NA	TRBJ1-5	TGTGCCAGCAGTATTCGGGACGCCCGCAATCAGCCCCAGCATTTT	CASSIRDARNQPQHF
TRBV5-1	many	15	TRBD1	TRBJ2-2	TGCGCCAGCAGCCCGGGACAGGGGGAAACCGGGGAGCTGTTTTTT	CASSPGQGETGELFF
TRBV5-1	many	15	NA	TRBJ2-7	TGCGCCAGCAGCCTCACCCATCCGGGCCTCTACGAGCAGTACTTC	CASSLTHPGLYEQYF
TRBV30	NA	15	NA	TRBJ1-2	TGTGCCTGGAGAGGTCCCGTGCCCGCGACCTATGGCTACACCTTC	CAWRGPVPATYGYTF
TRBV20-1	NA	17	TRBD2	TRBJ2-7	TGCAGTGCTAGAGATAGCACTTCCAGCGGGAGTCCCTACGAGCAGTACTTC	CSARDSTSSGSPYEQYF
TRBV7-9	many	15	NA	TRBJ2-2	TGTGCCAGCAGACATCCCACGCAGGGGACCGGGGAGCTGTTTTTT	CASRHPTQGTGELFF
TRBV6-2/TRBV6-3	many	17	TRBD2	TRBJ2-2	TGTGCCAGCAGTCTCCTACTAGCGGGAGGCAACACCGGGGAGCTGTTTTTT	CASSLLLAGGNTGELFF
TRBV6-1	many	14	TRBD2	TRBJ2-3	TGTGCCAGGGCGGCTAGCGGGTGCACAGATACGCAGTATTTT	CARAASGCTDTQYF
TRBV7-9	many	14	NA	TRBJ1-1	TGTGCCAGCAGCTTGACAGGAGACAACACTGAAGCTTTCTTT	CASSLTGDNTEAFF
TRBV7-9	few	15	TRBD1	TRBJ2-1	TGTGCCAGTGCCCGAGGACAGGGGGACTACAATGAGCAGTTCTTC	CASARGQGDYNEQFF
TRBV20-1	NA	17	NA	TRBJ1-2	TGCAGTGCTAGAGATGGACCCTCCTCCCAGGGGCACTATGGCTACACCTTC	CSARDGPSSQGHYGYTF